The source of this T cell receptor beta chain is a study of shared clonotypes between healthy human individuals. Libraries were prepared by immunoSEQ multiplex PCR; TCRdb keeps only in-frame clonotypes and omits some of them. The sample shows 950,000 to 1,300,000 clones, roughly 70% of them seen only once. V was pared by 3 bases and J by 7 bases, with 3 bases of the junction left unmatched. The CDR3 is 14 residues long. Germline CDR1 is SGHAT and CDR2 is FQNNGV. The receptor was derived from a man between 18 and 29 years old in good health. The sequenced sample was memory CD4+ T cells sorted from blood. Subset of the sample: CD45RA-negative fraction. The V and J genes are TRBV11-2 and TRBJ1-5, with 10 bases aligning to TRBD1. This CDR3 reads CASSFDRGRQPQHF. In nucleotides, the CDR3 is TGTGCCAGCAGCTTCGACAGGGGGCGGCAGCCCCAGCATTTT. Supplemented by reference TRBV11-2 and TRBJ1-5, the full variable domain reads EAGVAQSPRYKIIEKRQSVAFWCNPISGHATLYWYQQILGQGPKLLIQFQNNGVVDDSQLPKDRFSAERLKGVDSTLKIQPAKLEDSAVYLCASSFDRGRQPQHFGDGTRLSIL.